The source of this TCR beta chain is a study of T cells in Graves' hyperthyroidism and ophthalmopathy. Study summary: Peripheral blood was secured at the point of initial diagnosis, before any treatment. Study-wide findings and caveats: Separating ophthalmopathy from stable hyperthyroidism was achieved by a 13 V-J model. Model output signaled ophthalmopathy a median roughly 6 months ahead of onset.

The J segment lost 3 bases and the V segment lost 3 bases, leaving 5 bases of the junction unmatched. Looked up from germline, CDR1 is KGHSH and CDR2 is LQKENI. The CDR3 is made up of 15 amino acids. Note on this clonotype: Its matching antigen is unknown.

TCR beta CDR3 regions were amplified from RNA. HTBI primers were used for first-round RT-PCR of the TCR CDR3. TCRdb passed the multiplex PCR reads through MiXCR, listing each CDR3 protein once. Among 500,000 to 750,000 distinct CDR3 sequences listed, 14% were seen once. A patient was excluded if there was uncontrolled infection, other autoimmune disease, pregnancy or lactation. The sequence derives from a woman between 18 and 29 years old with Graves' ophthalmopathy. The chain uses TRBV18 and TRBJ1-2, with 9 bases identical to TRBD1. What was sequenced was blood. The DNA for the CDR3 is TGTGCCAGCTCACCTACAGGGGGCTTGGACTATGGCTACACCTTC. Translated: CASSPTGGLDYGYTF.